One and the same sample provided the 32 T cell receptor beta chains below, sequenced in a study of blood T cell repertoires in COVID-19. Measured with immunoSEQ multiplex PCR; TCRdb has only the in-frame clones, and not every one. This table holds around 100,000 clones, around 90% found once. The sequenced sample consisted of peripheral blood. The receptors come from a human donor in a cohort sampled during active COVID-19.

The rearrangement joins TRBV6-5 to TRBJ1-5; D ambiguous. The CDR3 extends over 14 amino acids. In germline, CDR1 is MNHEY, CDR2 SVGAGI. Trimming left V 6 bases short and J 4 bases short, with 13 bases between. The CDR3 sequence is CASRVFSGNQPQHF. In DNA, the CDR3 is TGTGCCAGCAGAGTATTCAGCGGGAATCAGCCCCAGCATTTT.

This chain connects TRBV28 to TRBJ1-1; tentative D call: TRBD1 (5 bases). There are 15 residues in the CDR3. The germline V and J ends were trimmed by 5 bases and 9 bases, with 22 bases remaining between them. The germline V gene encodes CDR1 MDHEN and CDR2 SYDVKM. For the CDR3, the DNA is TGTGCCAGCAGTGGGGGGGACGGGTCAGGGAGAAAAGCTTTCTTT. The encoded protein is CASSGGDGSGRKAFF.

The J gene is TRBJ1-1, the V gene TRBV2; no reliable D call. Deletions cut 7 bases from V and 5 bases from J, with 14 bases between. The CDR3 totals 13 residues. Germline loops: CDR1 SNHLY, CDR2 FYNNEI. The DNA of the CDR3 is TGTGCCAGCACGGGTCTCCCTGGGACTGAAGCTTTCTTT. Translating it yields CASTGLPGTEAFF.

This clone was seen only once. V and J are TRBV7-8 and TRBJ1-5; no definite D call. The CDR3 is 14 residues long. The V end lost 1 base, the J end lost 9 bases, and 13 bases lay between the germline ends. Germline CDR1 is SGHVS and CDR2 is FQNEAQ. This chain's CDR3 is CASSLVRGVGPQHF. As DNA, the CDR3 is TGTGCCAGCAGCTTAGTTCGGGGTGTGGGGCCCCAGCATTTT.

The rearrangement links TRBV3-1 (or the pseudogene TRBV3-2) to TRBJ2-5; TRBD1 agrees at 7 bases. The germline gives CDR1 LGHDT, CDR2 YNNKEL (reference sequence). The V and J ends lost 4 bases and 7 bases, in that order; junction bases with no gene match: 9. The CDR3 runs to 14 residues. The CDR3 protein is CASSLDRVRGTQYF. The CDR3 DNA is TGTGCCAGCAGCCTAGACAGGGTCCGAGGGACCCAGTACTTC.

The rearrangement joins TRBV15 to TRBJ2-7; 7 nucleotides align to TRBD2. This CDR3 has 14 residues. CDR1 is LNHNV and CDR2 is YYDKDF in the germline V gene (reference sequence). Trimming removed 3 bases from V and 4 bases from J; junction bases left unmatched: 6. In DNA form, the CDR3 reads TGTGCCACCAGCAGGCCCGGGGAGGGTTACGAGCAGTACTTC. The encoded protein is CATSRPGEGYEQYF.

The CDR3 DNA reads as TGTGCCAGCAGCTTGCACCAGGGGTCAAACACTGAAGCTTTCTTT. Translation gives CASSLHQGSNTEAFF. The chain recombines TRBV5-4 with TRBJ1-1, with D perhaps matching TRBD1 (6 bases). CDR1 is SGHNT, CDR2 YYREEE, per germline (reference sequence). This CDR3 is built from 15 residues. V gave up 1 base and J gave up 2 bases, with 12 bases separating them. Together with reference TRBV5-4 and TRBJ1-1, the CDR3 gives the full variable domain: ETGVTQSPTHLIKTRGQQVTLRCSSQSGHNTVSWYQQALGQGPQFIFQYYREEENGRGNFPPRFSGLQFPNYSSELNVNALELDDSALYLCASSLHQGSNTEAFFGQGTRLTVV.

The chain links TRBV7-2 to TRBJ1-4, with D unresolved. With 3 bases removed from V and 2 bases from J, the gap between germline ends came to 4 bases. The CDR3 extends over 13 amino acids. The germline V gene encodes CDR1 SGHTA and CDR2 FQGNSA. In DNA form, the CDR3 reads TGTGCCAGCAGCTTCAGTACTAATGAAAAACTGTTTTTT. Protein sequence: CASSFSTNEKLFF.

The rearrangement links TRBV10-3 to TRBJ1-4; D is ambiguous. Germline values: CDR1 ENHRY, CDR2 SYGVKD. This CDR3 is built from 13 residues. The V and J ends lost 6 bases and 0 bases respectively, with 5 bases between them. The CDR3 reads CAISPATNEKLFF. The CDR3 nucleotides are TGTGCCATCAGCCCGGCAACTAATGAAAAACTGTTTTTT.

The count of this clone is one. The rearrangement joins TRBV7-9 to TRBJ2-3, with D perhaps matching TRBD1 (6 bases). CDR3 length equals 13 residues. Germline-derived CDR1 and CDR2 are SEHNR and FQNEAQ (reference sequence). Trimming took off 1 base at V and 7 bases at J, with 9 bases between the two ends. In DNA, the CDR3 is TGTGCCAGCAGCTTAGAACAGGGACATACGCAGTATTTT. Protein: CASSLEQGHTQYF.

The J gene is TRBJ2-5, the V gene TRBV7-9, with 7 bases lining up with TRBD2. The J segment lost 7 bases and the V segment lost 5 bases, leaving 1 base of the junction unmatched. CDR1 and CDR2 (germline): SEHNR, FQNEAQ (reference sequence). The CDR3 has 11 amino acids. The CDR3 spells CASSPGGTQYF. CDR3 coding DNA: TGTGCCAGCAGCCCGGGGGGGACCCAGTACTTC.

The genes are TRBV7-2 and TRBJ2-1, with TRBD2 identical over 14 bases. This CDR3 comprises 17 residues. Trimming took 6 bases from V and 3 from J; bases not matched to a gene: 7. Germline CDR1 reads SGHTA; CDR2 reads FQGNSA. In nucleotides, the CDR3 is TGTGCCAGCAGAGCGACTAGCGGGAGGGCTTTCTACAATGAGCAGTTCTTC. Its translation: CASRATSGRAFYNEQFF.

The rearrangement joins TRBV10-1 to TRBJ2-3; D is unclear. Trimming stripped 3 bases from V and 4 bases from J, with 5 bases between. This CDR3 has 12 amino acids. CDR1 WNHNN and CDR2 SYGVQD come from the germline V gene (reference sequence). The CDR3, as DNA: TGCGCCAGCAGTGACATCCCAGATACGCAGTATTTT. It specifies CASSDIPDTQYF.

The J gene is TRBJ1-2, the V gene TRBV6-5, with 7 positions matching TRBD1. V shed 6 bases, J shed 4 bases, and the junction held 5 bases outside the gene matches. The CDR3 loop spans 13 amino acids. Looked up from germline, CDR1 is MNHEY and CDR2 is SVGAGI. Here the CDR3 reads CASRSTGIYGYTF. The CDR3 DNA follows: TGTGCCAGCAGGTCGACAGGGATCTATGGCTACACCTTC.

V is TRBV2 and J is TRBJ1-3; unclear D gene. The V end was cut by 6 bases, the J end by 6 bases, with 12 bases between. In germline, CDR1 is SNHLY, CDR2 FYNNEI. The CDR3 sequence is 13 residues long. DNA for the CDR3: TGTGCCAGCAGCCCCGGGTCGGAAAACACCATATATTTT. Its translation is CASSPGSENTIYF. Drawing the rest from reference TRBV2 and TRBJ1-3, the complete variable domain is EPEVTQTPSHQVTQMGQEVILRCVPISNHLYFYWYRQILGQKVEFLVSFYNNEISEKSEIFDDQFSVERPDGSNFTLKIRSTKLEDSAMYFCASSPGSENTIYFGEGSWLTVV.

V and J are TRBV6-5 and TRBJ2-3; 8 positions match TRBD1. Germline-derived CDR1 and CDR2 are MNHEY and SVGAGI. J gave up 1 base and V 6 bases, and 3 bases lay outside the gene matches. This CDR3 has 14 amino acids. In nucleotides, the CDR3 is TGTGCCAGCAGCCGGACAGGGCGCACAGATACGCAGTATTTT. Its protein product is CASSRTGRTDTQYF.

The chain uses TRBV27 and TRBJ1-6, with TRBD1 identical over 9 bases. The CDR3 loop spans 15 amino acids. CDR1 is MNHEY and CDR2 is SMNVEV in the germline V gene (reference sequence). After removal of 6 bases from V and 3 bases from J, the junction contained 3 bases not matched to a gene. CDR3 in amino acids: CASRTGGVYNSPLHF. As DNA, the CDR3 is TGTGCCAGCAGGACAGGGGGAGTCTATAATTCACCCCTCCACTTT.

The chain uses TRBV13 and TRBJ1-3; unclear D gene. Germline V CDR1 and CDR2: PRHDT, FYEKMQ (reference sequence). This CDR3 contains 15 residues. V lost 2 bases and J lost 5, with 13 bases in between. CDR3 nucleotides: TGTGCCAGCAGCTTATTGAGGGCGGGAAGAAACACCATATATTTT. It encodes CASSLLRAGRNTIYF.

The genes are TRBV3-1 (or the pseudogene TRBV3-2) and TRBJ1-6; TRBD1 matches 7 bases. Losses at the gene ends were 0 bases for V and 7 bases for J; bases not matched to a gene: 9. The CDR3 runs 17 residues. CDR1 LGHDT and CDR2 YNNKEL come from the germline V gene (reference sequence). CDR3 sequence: CASSQDTGQISNSPLHF. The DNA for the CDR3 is TGTGCCAGCAGCCAAGATACGGGACAGATATCAAATTCACCCCTCCACTTT.

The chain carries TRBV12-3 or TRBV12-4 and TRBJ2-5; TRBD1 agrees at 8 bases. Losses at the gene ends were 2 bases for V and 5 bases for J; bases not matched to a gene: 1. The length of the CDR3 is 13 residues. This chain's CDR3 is CASSLNRGETQYF. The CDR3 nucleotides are TGTGCCAGCAGTTTAAACAGGGGGGAGACCCAGTACTTC.

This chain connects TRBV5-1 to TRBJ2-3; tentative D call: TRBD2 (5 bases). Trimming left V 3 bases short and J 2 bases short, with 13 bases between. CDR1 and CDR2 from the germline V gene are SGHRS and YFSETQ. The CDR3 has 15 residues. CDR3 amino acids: CASSYDGESTDTQYF. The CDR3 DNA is TGCGCCAGCAGCTACGACGGGGAATCCACAGATACGCAGTATTTT.

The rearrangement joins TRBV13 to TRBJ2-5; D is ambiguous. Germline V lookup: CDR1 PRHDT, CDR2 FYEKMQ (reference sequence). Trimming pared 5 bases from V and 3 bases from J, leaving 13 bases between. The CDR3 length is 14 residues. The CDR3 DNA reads TGTGCCAGCAGCCATGAGACCCGGGAAGAGACCCAGTACTTC. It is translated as CASSHETREETQYF.

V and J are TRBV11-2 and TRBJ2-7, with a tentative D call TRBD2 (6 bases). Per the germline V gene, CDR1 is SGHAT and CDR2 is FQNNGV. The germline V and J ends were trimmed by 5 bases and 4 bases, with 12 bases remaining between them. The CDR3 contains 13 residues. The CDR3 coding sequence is TGTGCCAGCAGCCCACTAGCCCCGTACGAGCAGTACTTC. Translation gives CASSPLAPYEQYF. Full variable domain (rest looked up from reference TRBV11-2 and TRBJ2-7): EAGVAQSPRYKIIEKRQSVAFWCNPISGHATLYWYQQILGQGPKLLIQFQNNGVVDDSQLPKDRFSAERLKGVDSTLKIQPAKLEDSAVYLCASSPLAPYEQYFGPGTRLTVT.

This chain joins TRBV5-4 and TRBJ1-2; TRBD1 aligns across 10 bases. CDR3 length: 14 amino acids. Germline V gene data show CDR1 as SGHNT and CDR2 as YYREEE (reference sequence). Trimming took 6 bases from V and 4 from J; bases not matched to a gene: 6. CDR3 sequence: CASNQGQGLYGYTF. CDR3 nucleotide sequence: TGTGCCAGCAACCAGGGACAGGGGCTCTATGGCTACACCTTC.

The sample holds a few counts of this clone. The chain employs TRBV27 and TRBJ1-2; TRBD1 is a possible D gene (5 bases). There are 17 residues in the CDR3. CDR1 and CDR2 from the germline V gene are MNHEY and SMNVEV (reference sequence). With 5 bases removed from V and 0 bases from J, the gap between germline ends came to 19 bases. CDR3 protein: CASSPTPQGLTNYGYTF. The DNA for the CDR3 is TGTGCCAGCAGTCCCACACCTCAGGGCCTGACTAACTATGGCTACACCTTC.

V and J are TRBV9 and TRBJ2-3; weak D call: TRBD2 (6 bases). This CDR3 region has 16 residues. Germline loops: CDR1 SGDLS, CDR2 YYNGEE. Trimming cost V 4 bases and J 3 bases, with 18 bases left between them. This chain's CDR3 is CASSPFGGSGTDTQYF. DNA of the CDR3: TGTGCCAGCAGCCCCTTTGGGGGGAGTGGTACAGATACGCAGTATTTT.

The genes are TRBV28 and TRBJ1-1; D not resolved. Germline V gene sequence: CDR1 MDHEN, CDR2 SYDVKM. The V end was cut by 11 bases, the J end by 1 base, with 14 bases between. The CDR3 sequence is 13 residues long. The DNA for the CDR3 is TGTGCCCTGAGGCGGGAAAAGAACACTGAAGCTTTCTTT. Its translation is CALRREKNTEAFF. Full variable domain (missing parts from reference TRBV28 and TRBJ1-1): DVKVTQSSRYLVKRTGEKVFLECVQDMDHENMFWYRQDPGLGLRLIYFSYDVKMKEKGDIPEGYSVSREKKERFSLILESASTNQTSMYLCALRREKNTEAFFGQGTRLTVV.

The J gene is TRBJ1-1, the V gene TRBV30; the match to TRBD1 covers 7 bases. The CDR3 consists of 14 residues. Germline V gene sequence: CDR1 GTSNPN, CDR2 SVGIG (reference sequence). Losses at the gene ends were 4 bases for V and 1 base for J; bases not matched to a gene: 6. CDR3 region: CAWKTGNWNTEAFF. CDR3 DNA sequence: TGTGCCTGGAAGACAGGGAATTGGAACACTGAAGCTTTCTTT.

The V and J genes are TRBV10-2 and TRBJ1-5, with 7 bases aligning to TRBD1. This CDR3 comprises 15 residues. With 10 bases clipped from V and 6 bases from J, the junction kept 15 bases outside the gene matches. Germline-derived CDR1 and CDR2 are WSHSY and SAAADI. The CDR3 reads CATSTVTGVTQPQHF. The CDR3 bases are TGCGCCACCTCAACCGTAACAGGGGTAACTCAGCCCCAGCATTTT.

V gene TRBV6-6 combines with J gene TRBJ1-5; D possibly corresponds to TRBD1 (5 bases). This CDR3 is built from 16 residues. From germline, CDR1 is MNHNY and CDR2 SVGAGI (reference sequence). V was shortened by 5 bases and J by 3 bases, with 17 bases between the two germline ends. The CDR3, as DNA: TGTGCCAGCAGTAAAGATATAGGGGTAGCCAATCAGCCCCAGCATTTT. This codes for CASSKDIGVANQPQHF.

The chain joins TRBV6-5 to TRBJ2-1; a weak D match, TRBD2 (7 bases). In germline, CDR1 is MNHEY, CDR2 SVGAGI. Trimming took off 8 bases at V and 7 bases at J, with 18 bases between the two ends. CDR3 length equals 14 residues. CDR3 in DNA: TGTGCCAGCTCGGGGGGCGGGAGTTTAAATGAGCAGTTCTTC. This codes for CASSGGGSLNEQFF.

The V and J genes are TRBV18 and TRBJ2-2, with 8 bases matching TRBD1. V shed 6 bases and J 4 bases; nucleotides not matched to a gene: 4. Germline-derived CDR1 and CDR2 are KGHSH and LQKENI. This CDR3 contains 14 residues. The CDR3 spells CASSLGQGTGELFF. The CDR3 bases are TGTGCCAGCTCTCTTGGACAGGGCACCGGGGAGCTGTTTTTT.